The sequence of this T cell receptor (beta chain) was determined in a study of Graves' ophthalmopathy and Graves' hyperthyroidism. RNA transcripts were the template, and TCR beta CDR3 regions were amplified from them. First-round RT-PCR with HTBI primers preceded a second-round multiplex PCR. TCRdb recomputed calls from the multiplex PCR reads with MiXCR, one row per CDR3 protein. The repertoire holds roughly 410,000 distinct CDR3 sequences, less than 20% seen once, with about 7% in the top ten. Sequencing used peripheral blood. The sequence came from a woman aged 18-35 years with stable Graves' hyperthyroidism.

The CDR3 DNA sequence: TGTGCCAGCTTCGGTTTTGTTAGCGGTGATACCTACGAGCAGTACTTC. Translated: CASFGFVSGDTYEQYF. The J gene is TRBJ2-7, the V gene TRBV6-2 or TRBV6-3; D is possibly TRBD2 (6 bases). The CDR3 extends over 16 amino acids. Trimming shortened V by 8 bases and J by 2 bases, and 22 bases separated the two germline ends. Per the germline V gene, CDR1 is MNHEY and CDR2 is SVGEGT.